This T cell receptor beta chain was obtained from a study of cytomegalovirus exposure and HLA in healthy donors. About the research overall: There were tens of millions of unique TCRs (from HLA-typed donors) in an early data release.

A word on this clone: Its antigen is not known.

The study's findings and limits: Per a later analysis, HLA-associated TCR beta chains showed more clonal expansion than other, equally common TCR beta chains. Overall, 164 TCR beta chains were annotated as cytomegalovirus-associated.

13 Jbeta primers and 60 Vbeta primers were used for the PCR. Sequencing used immunoSEQ multiplex PCR; TCRdb keeps in-frame clones, though not all of them. Of 120,000 or so clones listed, 80% were seen once; the top ten hold more than 2.5%. The sequenced sample consisted of PBMCs. This TCR was recovered from a male donor in good health and CMV-seronegative.

CDR3 amino acids: CASSSHTGNYGYTF. The CDR3 DNA reads as TGTGCCAGCAGCTCGCATACAGGGAACTATGGCTACACCTTC. This chain links TRBV7-2 with TRBJ1-2; tentative D call: TRBD1 (6 bases). The CDR3 sequence is 14 residues long. The germline V and J ends were trimmed by 4 bases and 2 bases, with 11 bases remaining between them. CDR1 SGHTA and CDR2 FQGNSA come from the germline V gene.